This TCR beta chain was obtained from a study of OX40 agonist ivuxolimab in advanced cancers. Background on the study: The diagnoses of dose-escalation patients were hepatocellular carcinoma, melanoma, renal cell or head and neck cancer. Enrollees could have had prior anti-PD-1, anti-PD-L1 or anti-CTLA-4 therapy, which 40% had received. Study outcomes and limitations: Near-lowest levels of clonal expansion characterized partial responders at 0.1-3.0 mg/kg.

Sequenced by immunoSEQ multiplex PCR; TCRdb stores in-frame clones only, minus some. The sample includes about 48,000 clones, less than 85% of them seen just once. CDR1 MNHEY and CDR2 SMNVEV come from the germline V gene (reference sequence). The CDR3 has 13 residues. V was pared by 6 bases and J by 6 bases, with 7 bases of the junction left unmatched. Details on this clone: Its antigen is not identified.

This TCR came from an adult with an advanced solid tumor such as melanoma, head and neck, liver or kidney cancer. The chain is built from TRBV27 and TRBJ2-7; 8 bases line up with TRBD1. The starting material was CD4+ or CD8+ T cells sorted from blood, obtained in a trial of the OX40 agonist ivuxolimab. The CDR3 loop reads CASRRQGSGEQYF. DNA for the CDR3: TGTGCCAGCAGAAGACAGGGGAGCGGCGAGCAGTACTTC.